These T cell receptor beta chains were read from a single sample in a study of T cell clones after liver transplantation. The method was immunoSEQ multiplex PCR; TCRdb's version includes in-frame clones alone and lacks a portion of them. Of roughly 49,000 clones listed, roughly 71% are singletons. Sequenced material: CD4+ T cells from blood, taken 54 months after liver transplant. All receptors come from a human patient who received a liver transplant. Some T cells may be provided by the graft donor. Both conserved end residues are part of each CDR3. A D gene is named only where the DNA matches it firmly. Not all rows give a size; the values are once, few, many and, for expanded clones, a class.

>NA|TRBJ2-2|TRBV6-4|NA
TGTGCCAGCAGTGTTCAGGAGTCTGCCGGGGAGCTGTTTTTT
CASSVQESAGELFF
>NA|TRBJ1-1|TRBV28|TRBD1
TGTGCCAGCAGTACCCCGACAGGGGGCGTAACTGAAGCTTTCTTT
CASSTPTGGVTEAFF
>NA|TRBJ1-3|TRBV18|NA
TGTGCCAGCTCACCCGACGTGGGTAACACCATATATTTT
CASSPDVGNTIYF
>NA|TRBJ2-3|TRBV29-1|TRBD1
TGCAGCGTGAGACAGGGAGGCACAGATACGCAGTATTTT
CSVRQGGTDTQYF
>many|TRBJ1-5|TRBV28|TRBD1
TGTGCCAGCAGCGCGGGACAGGGGATAGAACTCCAGCATTTT
CASSAGQGIELQHF
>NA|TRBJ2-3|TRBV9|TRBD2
TGTGCCAGCAGCGTAAAAACTAGCGGGGTCACAGATACGCAGTATTTT
CASSVKTSGVTDTQYF
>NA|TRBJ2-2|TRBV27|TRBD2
TGTGCCAGCAAGGGACTAGCGGGGGGGCCTCACACCGGGGAGCTGTTTTTT
CASKGLAGGPHTGELFF
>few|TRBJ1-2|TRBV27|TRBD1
TGTGCCAGCAGTTTATTAGGAGGGGGGACAGGGACGGGGCGGGGCTACACCTTC
CASSLLGGGTGTGRGYTF
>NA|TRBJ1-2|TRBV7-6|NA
TGTGCCAGCAGCTTGGGTGCTACAGGGAGCTCTGGTGGCTACACCTTC
CASSLGATGSSGGYTF
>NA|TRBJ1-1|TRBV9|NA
TGTGCCAGCAGCCGAGTGAACACTGAAGCTTTCTTT
CASSRVNTEAFF
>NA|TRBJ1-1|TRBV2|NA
TGTGCCAGCTCCCCAATGGGGGGTGTCGTAGCTTTCTTT
CASSPMGGVVAFF
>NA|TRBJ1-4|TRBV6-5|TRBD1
TGTGCCAGCACCTCAGGACAGGGGAATGAAAAACTGTTTTTT
CASTSGQGNEKLFF
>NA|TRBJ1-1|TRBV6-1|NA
TGTGCCAGCAGCAGGGGACAGAACACTGAAGCTTTCTTT
CASSRGQNTEAFF
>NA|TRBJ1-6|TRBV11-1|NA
TGTGCCAGCGGGACCTTCGAGAATTCACCCCTCCACTTT
CASGTFENSPLHF
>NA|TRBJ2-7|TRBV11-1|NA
TGTGCCAGCAGCTTCGGTGACAGCCGCTACGAGCAGTACTTC
CASSFGDSRYEQYF
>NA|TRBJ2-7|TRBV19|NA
TGTGCCAGTAGTATTTCACAGACCTACGAGCAGTACTTC
CASSISQTYEQYF